The next 29 T cell receptor beta chains were all read from a single sample in a study of post-analysis software for immune sequencing data. Study-level results: Compared with controls, patients had more of about 5 TRBV segments, including TRBV5-6, TRBV5-1 and TRBV20-1.

Unique molecular identifiers were carried by the TCR beta cDNA libraries. TCRdb re-called the PCR reads with MiXCR, one entry per CDR3 protein. The table records 170,000 or so distinct CDR3 sequences, 30% of them present only once. These receptors are not linked to any known antigen. Sequencing was performed on blood. Receptor source: a girl aged 10 to 17 with multiple sclerosis.

Notes on this clonotype: A clone one base away is much larger, so this may be a read error. This chain connects TRBV7-9 to TRBJ2-3; D ambiguous. V shed 4 bases and J shed 0 bases, with 8 bases lying between them. The V gene's germline CDR1 is SEHNR and CDR2 FQNEAQ (reference sequence). This CDR3 has 14 amino acids. CDR3 nucleotide sequence: TGTGCCAGCAGCTACATCGGAAGCACAGATACGCAGTATTTT. It yields the protein CASSYIGSTDTQYF.

This clonotype was observed a few times. One base away lies a much larger clone, so this may be a sequencing read error. The rearrangement links TRBV20-1 to TRBJ2-5, with 8 bases fitting TRBD1. Matching the DNA end better, TRBJ2-7 makes the J call doubtful. Germline CDR1 DFQATT, CDR2 SNEGSKA (reference sequence). The CDR3 extends over 14 amino acids. CDR3 DNA sequence: TGCAGTGCTGCCCGGACAGGGCGGGGCGGCGAGCAGTACTTC. It encodes CSAARTGRGGEQYF.

This clonotype appeared many times. V is TRBV3-1 and J is TRBJ2-1, with D perhaps being TRBD1 or TRBD2 (5 bases each). CDR3 length equals 18 residues. Germline CDR1 LGHDT, CDR2 YNNKEL (reference sequence). V was shortened by 4 bases and J by 5 bases, with 24 bases between the two germline ends. The CDR3 coding sequence is TGTGCCAGCAGCCCCCTCCTTACGGGGACCATCGTTCACAATGAGCAGTTCTTC. Its translation is CASSPLLTGTIVHNEQFF.

This clonotype was counted ten times or more. V is TRBV11-1 and J is TRBJ1-2; 11 bases line up with TRBD1. CDR1 and CDR2 (germline): SGHAT, FQDESV (reference sequence). The CDR3 runs to 16 residues. J was trimmed by 6 bases and V by 2 bases; bases with no gene match: 8. CDR3 nucleotide sequence: TGTGCCAGCAGCTTACACCAGGACAGGGGGCCGGATGGCTACACCTTC. Protein: CASSLHQDRGPDGYTF.

This clonotype was seen many times. The rearrangement uses TRBV4-1 and TRBJ2-1; D remains ambiguous. CDR3 length: 11 amino acids. Per germline, CDR1 MGHRA and CDR2 YSYEKL. Between the trimmed V and J ends, which lost 2 bases and 6 bases, there was a span of 2 bases. CDR3 in amino acids: CASSQTNEQFF. CDR3 nucleotide sequence: TGCGCCAGCAGCCAAACCAATGAGCAGTTCTTC.

This CDR3 reads CASSQDLPGALNTEAFF. The CDR3 DNA reads TGCGCCAGCAGCCAAGATCTCCCAGGGGCCTTAAACACTGAAGCTTTCTTT. The chain recombines TRBV4-1 with TRBJ1-1; tentatively, D is TRBD1 (6 bases). Germline V gives CDR1 MGHRA, CDR2 YSYEKL. The CDR3 is 17 residues long. V was pared by 0 bases and J by 2 bases, with 16 bases between.

The sample holds one count of this clonotype. This may be a read error: a much more frequent sequence differs by one nucleotide. The CDR3 region is CAVGRELYEQYF. CDR3 coding DNA: TGTGCCGTAGGGCGGGAGTTGTACGAGCAGTACTTC. The gene calls are TRBV10-3 and TRBJ2-4; 7 bases align to TRBD2. The closer fit of TRBJ2-7 to the DNA end suggests the J call may be wrong. The CDR3 is 12 residues long. Germline V gene lookup returns CDR1 ENHRY and CDR2 SYGVKD.

This clonotype has only a few counts. The junction shows a germline mismatch at one end, possibly a read error. The chain is built from TRBV5-1 and TRBJ1-5; maybe TRBD1 (5 bases). Germline CDR1 and CDR2: SGHRS and YFSETQ. The CDR3 contains 14 residues. Written as DNA, the CDR3 is TGCGCCAACAGCTTGGACGGGGGGTATCAGCCCCAGCATTTT. It is translated as CANSLDGGYQPQHF.

The genes are TRBV5-1 and TRBJ2-1; TRBD2 agrees at 9 bases. Trimming took 0 bases from V and 8 from J; bases not matched to a gene: 6. Germline V CDR1 and CDR2: SGHRS, YFSETQ. The CDR3 consists of 15 residues. This CDR3 reads CASSLESSGNDEQFF. The CDR3 DNA sequence: TGCGCCAGCAGCTTGGAGTCTAGCGGGAACGATGAGCAGTTCTTC. Full variable domain (outside the CDR3, taken from reference TRBV5-1 and TRBJ2-1): KAGVTQTPRYLIKTRGQQVTLSCSPISGHRSVSWYQQTPGQGLQFLFEYFSETQRNKGNFPGRFSGRQFSNSRSEMNVSTLELGDSALYLCASSLESSGNDEQFFGPGTRLTVL.

This clonotype was seen ten or more times. The rearrangement joins TRBV24-1 to TRBJ2-1, with 8 bases identical to TRBD2. V gave up 3 bases and J gave up 0 bases; unmatched junction bases: 6. CDR1 is KGHDR, CDR2 SFDVKD, per germline. This CDR3 contains 17 residues. CDR3 protein: CATSDLLSGDSYNEQFF. The DNA for the CDR3 is TGTGCCACCAGTGATCTTCTTAGCGGGGACTCCTACAATGAGCAGTTCTTC.

This clonotype was observed at least ten times. The rearrangement uses TRBV9 and TRBJ1-2; 9 bases fit TRBD1. There are 15 residues in the CDR3. Germline V gene lookup returns CDR1 SGDLS and CDR2 YYNGEE. With V trimmed by 0 bases and J by 6 bases, 6 bases remained unmatched. The CDR3 reads CASSVGSGTGNGYTF. CDR3 nucleotide sequence: TGTGCCAGCAGCGTAGGTTCCGGGACAGGGAATGGCTACACCTTC.

The V gene is TRBV6-6, the J gene TRBJ1-5; D uncertain. This CDR3 has 14 residues. CDR1 and CDR2 (germline): MNHNY, SVGAGI (reference sequence). The V end was cut by 7 bases, the J end by 0 bases, with 10 bases between. The CDR3 DNA reads as TGTGCCAGCAACCCCCGCGTTAGCAATCAGCCCCAGCATTTT. Amino acid sequence: CASNPRVSNQPQHF.

Of note for this clonotype: Given a much more abundant clone one base away, this may be a read error. The gene calls are TRBV12-3 or TRBV12-4 and TRBJ2-1, with TRBD2 matching 12 bases. The length of the CDR3 is 17 residues. The chain's CDR3 is CACRLTYLAGGLHEQFF. CDR3 sequence (DNA): TGTGCCTGCAGACTAACTTATCTAGCGGGAGGGTTACATGAGCAGTTCTTC.

The chain carries TRBV27 and TRBJ2-1; 8 bases are a match to TRBD1. The germline gives CDR1 MNHEY, CDR2 SMNVEV (reference sequence). With V trimmed by 3 bases and J by 9 bases, 7 bases remained unmatched. The CDR3 loop spans 14 amino acids. Here the CDR3 reads CASSLDRAGGEQFF. Written as DNA, the CDR3 is TGTGCCAGCAGTTTGGACAGGGCCGGGGGTGAGCAGTTCTTC.

Worth noting for this clonotype: This may arise from a read error, as a much more abundant clone is one base away. V usage is TRBV6-6 and J usage is TRBJ2-7; perhaps TRBD1 as D (6 bases). V lost 7 bases, J lost 0 bases, and 16 bases lay in between. There are 15 residues in the CDR3. In germline, CDR1 is MNHNY, CDR2 SVGAGI (reference sequence). CDR3 DNA sequence: TGTGCCAGCATTCCTACCGGGACAAGCTCCTACGAGCAGTACTTC. Its translation is CASIPTGTSSYEQYF.

This clonotype has a handful of counts. This sequence joins TRBV27 and TRBJ2-1; D is possibly TRBD1 (6 bases). Trimming shortened V by 2 bases and J by 6 bases, and 11 bases separated the two germline ends. The germline V gene has CDR1 MNHEY and CDR2 SMNVEV (reference sequence). This CDR3 is built from 14 residues. CDR3 bases: TGTGCCAGCAGTTTACAGGGACATATCAATGAGCAGTTCTTC. This sequence encodes CASSLQGHINEQFF.

As for this clonotype: Given a much more abundant clone one base away, this may be a read error. The chain couples TRBV27 to TRBJ2-1; TRBD2 is a possible D gene (6 bases). TRBJ2-7 explains the end of the DNA better; the J call may be wrong. The CDR3 is 17 residues long. Germline CDR1 and CDR2: MNHEY and SMNVEV (reference sequence). DNA for the CDR3: TGTGCCAGCAGTTTAGCTCTGGCGGGAAGCTCCTACAATGAGCAGTACTTC. Translation gives CASSLALAGSSYNEQYF.

This clonotype came up many times. V gene TRBV4-2 combines with J gene TRBJ1-1; tentatively, D is TRBD1 (5 bases). V lost 0 bases, J lost 2 bases, and 13 bases lay in between. The CDR3 has 16 residues. Germline values: CDR1 LGHNA, CDR2 YNFKEQ. The CDR3 sequence: CASSQDGLTVNTEAFF. CDR3 coding DNA: TGTGCCAGCAGCCAAGATGGGTTGACAGTAAACACTGAAGCTTTCTTT.

This clonotype was seen once. For the CDR3, the DNA is TGTGCCAGCAGCCAAGCCGGGACTAGTGGGATCTTCGCCTGCGAGCAGTACTTC. Its translation: CASSQAGTSGIFACEQYF. This chain links TRBV3-1 with TRBJ2-7; 8 bases match TRBD2. The J segment lost 6 bases and the V segment lost 1 base, leaving 17 bases of the junction unmatched. This CDR3 has 18 amino acids. CDR1 is LGHDT, CDR2 YNNKEL, per germline (reference sequence).

This clonotype has at least ten counts. The J gene is TRBJ2-3, the V gene TRBV12-3 or TRBV12-4, with D possibly being TRBD2 (5 bases). The CDR3 runs 14 residues. The germline V and J ends were trimmed by 2 bases and 6 bases, with 12 bases remaining between them. As DNA, the CDR3 is TGTGCCAGCAGTTTATACGGGGTGGGGGATACGCAGTATTTT. It encodes CASSLYGVGDTQYF.

The chain combines TRBV29-1 with TRBJ2-1; the D gene could be TRBD1 or TRBD2 (5 bases each). CDR1 and CDR2 (germline): SQVTM, ANQGSEA. This CDR3 has 16 residues. V was trimmed by 4 bases and J by 4 bases, leaving 20 bases between them. CDR3 in DNA: TGCAGCGTTGGAGGGAACCGGGACCACCAATACAATGAGCAGTTCTTC. This sequence encodes CSVGGNRDHQYNEQFF.

This clonotype was observed a few times. The CDR3 DNA follows: TGTGCCAGTAGCGGACAGGGGGCGCGGACCTACGAGCAGTACTTC. It specifies CASSGQGARTYEQYF. The V and J genes are TRBV19 and TRBJ2-7; 11 bases line up with TRBD1. The trim removed 6 bases at V and 2 bases at J, leaving 6 bases unmatched. The V gene's germline CDR1 is LNHDA and CDR2 SQIVND (reference sequence). This CDR3 is 15 amino acids long.

This clonotype was seen at least ten times. V usage is TRBV2 and J usage is TRBJ2-1; D remains unclear. Looked up from germline, CDR1 is SNHLY and CDR2 is FYNNEI. The CDR3 is 12 residues long. V was trimmed by 4 bases and J by 3 bases, leaving 4 bases between them. CDR3 protein: CASSGLYNEQFF. CDR3 coding DNA: TGTGCCAGCAGTGGCCTCTACAATGAGCAGTTCTTC.

V and J are TRBV6-5 and TRBJ2-1, with 13 bases identical to TRBD2. This CDR3 contains 17 residues. Germline V CDR1 and CDR2: MNHEY, SVGAGI. V trimming: 5 bases; J trimming: 10 bases; junction bases outside the gene matches: 14. CDR3 sequence (DNA): TGTGCCAGCAGTAACGGACTAGCGGGAGATCAGCGTAGCGAGCAGTTCTTC. It yields the protein CASSNGLAGDQRSEQFF.

This clonotype was found many times. The rearrangement uses TRBV27 and TRBJ1-5, with D tentatively TRBD1 (5 bases). Trimming removed 7 bases at V and 7 bases at J, with 14 bases between. The CDR3 is made up of 13 amino acids. Germline CDR1 MNHEY, CDR2 SMNVEV (reference sequence). The CDR3 loop is CASTGTLGQPQHF. In nucleotides, the CDR3 is TGTGCCAGCACAGGGACCCTCGGCCAGCCCCAGCATTTT.

This clonotype was seen a handful of times. The chain couples TRBV6-2 or TRBV6-3 to TRBJ2-7, with D possibly TRBD1 on 5 matching bases. This CDR3 contains 13 residues. Germline values: CDR1 MNHEY, CDR2 SVGEGT. CDR3 loop: CAVLQENRNEQYF. CDR3 in DNA: TGTGCTGTACTACAGGAAAACAGAAACGAGCAGTACTTC.

The genes are TRBV27 and TRBJ1-2; 8 nucleotides line up with TRBD1. After removal of 3 bases from V and 4 bases from J, the junction contained 7 bases not matched to a gene. The CDR3 consists of 15 residues. Per the germline V gene, CDR1 is MNHEY and CDR2 is SMNVEV (reference sequence). CDR3 residues: CASSLGTGPIYGYTF. Written as DNA, the CDR3 is TGTGCCAGCAGTTTGGGGACAGGCCCTATCTATGGCTACACCTTC.

Of note for this clonotype: A much more abundant neighbour one base away suggests this may be a read error. The V and J genes are TRBV12-3 or TRBV12-4 and TRBJ2-1, with D perhaps TRBD1 (5 bases). Gene TRBJ2-7 matches the end of the DNA better, so the J call may be wrong. The CDR3 has 15 residues. CDR3 protein: CASSVVGRAHNEQYF. The CDR3, as DNA: TGTGCCAGCAGTGTGGTGGGCAGGGCCCACAATGAGCAGTACTTC.

This clonotype was seen repeatedly, ten times or more. The DNA for the CDR3 is TGCAGCGTTGGGGGGTTGGGCCGGGACAGGGCGTTTCAAGAGACCCAGTACTTC. The encoded protein is CSVGGLGRDRAFQETQYF. The rearrangement joins TRBV29-1 to TRBJ2-5; 9 positions match TRBD1. V lost 4 bases and J lost 2; bases outside the gene matches: 17. Germline CDR1 reads SQVTM; CDR2 reads ANQGSEA. CDR3 length equals 18 residues.